The 30 T cell receptor beta chains presented below share a single source sample, sequenced in a study of blood T cells in healthy people across ages. Through a sample-barcoded 5' primer and a J-beta primer mix, a second PCR was run for about 6 to 11 cycles. TCRdb passed the 5' RACE reads through MiXCR, listing each CDR3 protein once. The sample includes about 1,400,000 distinct CDR3 sequences, roughly 60% seen only once; the top ten take over 5%. Sequences were obtained from blood. These receptors were collected from a man aged 18 to 29 in good health.

J is TRBJ2-5 and V is TRBV9, with 8 bases aligning to TRBD2. The CDR3 is 15 residues long. V shed 3 bases, J shed 6 bases, and the junction held 10 bases outside the gene matches. CDR1 is SGDLS, CDR2 YYNGEE, per germline. In DNA form, the CDR3 reads TGTGCCAGCAGCGCGGATAGCGGGATGGCACAGACCCAGTACTTC. This gives the protein CASSADSGMAQTQYF.

The chain joins TRBV4-1 to TRBJ2-5, with D possibly TRBD2 on 5 matching bases. The DNA end is more similar to TRBJ2-7, so the J call may be wrong. The CDR3 spans 15 residues. Per germline, CDR1 MGHRA and CDR2 YSYEKL. In DNA form, the CDR3 reads TGCGCCAGCAGTACCCCTGGGAGAAGGTTCTACGAGCAGTACTTC. Translation: CASSTPGRRFYEQYF.

This clonotype was observed a handful of times. V usage is TRBV20-1 and J usage is TRBJ2-7; no reliable D call. CDR3 length equals 11 residues. V was shortened by 5 bases and J by 3 bases, with 8 bases between the two germline ends. Per germline, CDR1 DFQATT and CDR2 SNEGSKA (reference sequence). CDR3 nucleotides: TGCAGTGCTGGGAAGGGCTACGAGCAGTACTTC. Its translation: CSAGKGYEQYF.

V usage is TRBV20-1 and J usage is TRBJ2-7, with 7 bases fitting TRBD1. Judging by the DNA end, TRBJ2-5 fits better; the J call may be wrong. This CDR3 region has 14 residues. Germline V gene lookup returns CDR1 DFQATT and CDR2 SNEGSKA (reference sequence). The CDR3 region has the DNA TGCAGTGCTAGAGATAGGGACAGAAGGGAGACCCAGTACTTC. Protein product: CSARDRDRRETQYF.

Details on this clonotype: At one of its ends the junction is not consistent with the germline gene, which may arise from a read error. CDR3 protein: CASSRNGVAGKLFF. The CDR3 DNA reads TGTGCCAGCAGCCGGAATGGGGTGGCCGGGAAGCTGTTTTTT. This chain connects TRBV11-2 to TRBJ2-2, with D perhaps matching TRBD2 (5 bases). The CDR3 extends over 14 amino acids. Looked up from germline, CDR1 is SGHAT and CDR2 is FQNNGV.

This chain connects TRBV7-9 to TRBJ2-1; unclear D gene. There are 16 residues in the CDR3. Trimming shortened V by 2 bases and J by 0 bases, and 11 bases separated the two germline ends. Germline CDR1 reads SEHNR; CDR2 reads FQNEAQ (reference sequence). Here the CDR3 reads CASSLPSTTSYNEQFF. The CDR3 nucleotides read TGTGCCAGCAGCTTACCTTCTACGACCTCCTACAATGAGCAGTTCTTC.

The rearrangement links TRBV11-2 to TRBJ2-5; TRBD1 matches 7 bases. V dropped 10 bases and J dropped 5; count of bases not matched to a gene: 13. This CDR3 contains 14 residues. Germline V gene data show CDR1 as SGHAT and CDR2 as FQNNGV. The CDR3 here is CANRDSTGGETQYF. CDR3 nucleotides: TGTGCCAACCGGGACAGCACTGGTGGGGAGACCCAGTACTTC.

The chain joins TRBV7-2 to TRBJ2-1, with 7 positions matching TRBD2. The CDR3 has 16 residues. The ends lost 5 bases at V and 1 base at J; junction bases unmatched: 8. Germline V lookup: CDR1 SGHTA, CDR2 FQGNSA. This CDR3 is CASSTRAGNSYNEQFF. CDR3 DNA sequence: TGTGCCAGCAGCACTAGAGCGGGAAATTCCTACAATGAGCAGTTCTTC.

The rearrangement links TRBV29-1 to TRBJ2-7; TRBD1 is a possible D gene (6 bases). The CDR3 has 19 residues. Germline lookup yields CDR1 SQVTM and CDR2 ANQGSEA. The V end was cut by 2 bases, the J end by 3 bases, with 29 bases between. For the CDR3, the DNA is TGCAGCGTTGAACGCCCGAATGCTCTGGGACAAGGAATTCTCTACGAGCAGTACTTC. Amino acids: CSVERPNALGQGILYEQYF.

The chain combines TRBV6-2 or TRBV6-3 with TRBJ2-5; D is uncertain. Germline loops: CDR1 MNHEY, CDR2 SVGEGT. This CDR3 is 14 amino acids long. Trimming took off 6 bases at V and 1 base at J, with 12 bases between the two ends. CDR3 residues: CASSARIRQETQYF. CDR3 coding DNA: TGTGCCAGCAGCGCTCGGATCCGCCAAGAGACCCAGTACTTC.

This clonotype was counted a few times. The V and J genes are TRBV12-3 or TRBV12-4 and TRBJ1-2; 11 bases map to TRBD1. CDR3 size: 16 residues. J gave up 1 base and V 5 bases, and 6 bases lay outside the gene matches. The CDR3 bases are TGTGCCAGCAGTGGGACAGGGGGGGACCTTAACTATGGCTACACCTTC. Translating it yields CASSGTGGDLNYGYTF.

This clonotype occurred a few times. The J gene is TRBJ1-2, the V gene TRBV6-5; 10 bases map to TRBD1. V dropped 6 bases and J dropped 4; count of bases not matched to a gene: 5. The CDR3 spans 14 residues. Germline CDR1 MNHEY, CDR2 SVGAGI. The CDR3 loop is CASRSGTGAYGYTF. The CDR3 nucleotides read TGTGCCAGCAGATCCGGGACAGGGGCCTATGGCTACACCTTC.

The chain is built from TRBV7-8 and TRBJ1-5, with 7 bases identical to TRBD1. V shed 5 bases and J 4 bases; nucleotides not matched to a gene: 17. CDR1 is SGHVS, CDR2 FQNEAQ, per germline. CDR3 length equals 18 residues. Here the CDR3 reads CASSPLVVRQGDNQPQHF. CDR3 bases: TGTGCCAGCAGCCCCTTAGTCGTCAGACAGGGAGATAATCAGCCCCAGCATTTT.

This clonotype was detected a few times. The chain joins TRBV27 to TRBJ2-1, with 7 nucleotides matching TRBD2. The CDR3 has 14 residues. CDR1 MNHEY and CDR2 SMNVEV come from the germline V gene (reference sequence). The ends lost 7 bases at V and 4 bases at J; junction bases unmatched: 7. CDR3 amino acids: CASTHSGHYNEQFF. The CDR3 DNA sequence: TGTGCCAGCACTCATAGCGGGCATTACAATGAGCAGTTCTTC.

The chain links TRBV7-9 to TRBJ2-1, with 7 nucleotides matching TRBD1. The V segment lost 0 bases and the J segment 8 bases; nucleotides outside the gene matches: 13. This CDR3 is 17 amino acids long. From germline, CDR1 is SEHNR and CDR2 FQNEAQ (reference sequence). The CDR3 region is CASSLAPRGTEGDEQFF. Written as DNA, the CDR3 is TGTGCCAGCAGCTTAGCACCGAGAGGGACAGAAGGGGATGAGCAGTTCTTC. Using reference TRBV7-9 and TRBJ2-1 for the parts outside the CDR3, the full variable domain is DTGVSQNPRHKITKRGQNVTFRCDPISEHNRLYWYRQTLGQGPEFLTYFQNEAQLEKSRLLSDRFSAERPKGSFSTLEIQRTEQGDSAMYLCASSLAPRGTEGDEQFFGPGTRLTVL.

This rearrangement joins TRBV20-1 to TRBJ2-5; 8 positions match TRBD1. The length of the CDR3 is 12 residues. Looked up from germline, CDR1 is DFQATT and CDR2 is SNEGSKA (reference sequence). Germline trimming cut 4 bases from V and 3 bases from J; bases unmatched to any gene: 1. CDR3 sequence (DNA): TGCAGTGCTACGGACAGGGAAGAGACCCAGTACTTC. Translated, it gives CSATDREETQYF.

The J gene is TRBJ2-1, the V gene TRBV28; TRBD2 matches at 9 bases. CDR3 size: 18 residues. Trimming cost V 1 base and J 0 bases; bases outside gene matches: 7. The V gene's germline CDR1 is MDHEN and CDR2 SYDVKM. DNA of the CDR3: TGTGCCAGCAGTTTATTTACCCCTAGCGGGGACTCCTACAATGAGCAGTTCTTC. Residues: CASSLFTPSGDSYNEQFF.

Written as DNA, the CDR3 is TGCGCCAGCAGCCAAGAACTTCATTCGGAGCAGTACTTC. This gives the protein CASSQELHSEQYF. The chain carries TRBV4-1 and TRBJ2-7; D is ambiguous. This CDR3 is built from 13 residues. Trimming took off 0 bases at V and 7 bases at J, with 10 bases between the two ends. CDR1 and CDR2 from the germline V gene are MGHRA and YSYEKL.

This clonotype has a single count. V and J are TRBV5-1 and TRBJ1-6, with no clear D. V was clipped by 0 bases and J by 7 bases, with 11 bases between them. In germline, CDR1 is SGHRS, CDR2 YFSETQ. CDR3 length: 15 residues. CDR3 nucleotide sequence: TGCGCCAGCAGCTTGGAGTCGGGAATCAATTCACCCCTCCACTTT. Protein product: CASSLESGINSPLHF.

The gene calls are TRBV5-1 and TRBJ1-6; 7 bases line up with TRBD1. Germline CDR1 reads SGHRS; CDR2 reads YFSETQ. This CDR3 has 16 amino acids. The V gene end was trimmed by 5 bases and the J gene end by 3 bases; junction bases not matched to a gene: 8. The CDR3, as DNA: TGCGCCAGCAGTAAACCCGGGACAGACTATAATTCACCCCTCCACTTT. Its protein is CASSKPGTDYNSPLHF. Using reference TRBV5-1 and TRBJ1-6 for the parts outside the CDR3, the full variable domain is KAGVTQTPRYLIKTRGQQVTLSCSPISGHRSVSWYQQTPGQGLQFLFEYFSETQRNKGNFPGRFSGRQFSNSRSEMNVSTLELGDSALYLCASSKPGTDYNSPLHFGNGTRLTVT.

The J gene is TRBJ2-1, the V gene TRBV7-7, with D maybe TRBD1 (5 bases). Trimming shortened V by 4 bases and J by 8 bases, and 18 bases separated the two germline ends. Per germline, CDR1 SSHAT and CDR2 FNYEAQ (reference sequence). There are 15 residues in the CDR3. The CDR3 loop reads CASSSGWGGQDEQFF. As DNA, the CDR3 is TGTGCCAGCAGCTCCGGATGGGGCGGCCAGGATGAGCAGTTCTTC.

This clonotype appeared a few times. V and J are TRBV6-1 and TRBJ2-3; 8 nucleotides agree with TRBD1. From germline, CDR1 is MNHNS and CDR2 SASEGT. With 5 bases clipped from V and 4 bases from J, the junction kept 8 bases outside the gene matches. CDR3 size: 15 residues. The DNA for the CDR3 is TGTGCCAGCAGTCTAAGGACAGGGCGAGCAGATACGCAGTATTTT. Protein product: CASSLRTGRADTQYF.

The chain combines TRBV25-1 with TRBJ1-4; D is unresolved. There are 15 residues in the CDR3. Trimming stripped 1 base from V and 4 bases from J, with 10 bases between. Germline CDR1 and CDR2: MGHDK and SYGVNS. The CDR3 loop reads CASSEFGPNNEKLFF. As DNA, the CDR3 is TGTGCCAGCAGTGAATTTGGGCCGAATAATGAAAAACTGTTTTTT.

The chain recombines TRBV4-3 with TRBJ1-2; D remains unclear. CDR1 LGHNA and CDR2 YSLEER come from the germline V gene. CDR3 length equals 14 residues. Trimming pared 0 bases from V and 4 bases from J, leaving 9 bases between. The CDR3, as DNA: TGCGCCAGCAGCCAAGAGGGTTCGTTCTATGGCTACACCTTC. It encodes CASSQEGSFYGYTF.

This clonotype has ten or more counts. J is TRBJ2-3 and V is TRBV7-9; D perhaps matches TRBD1 (5 bases). Germline values: CDR1 SEHNR, CDR2 FQNEAQ (reference sequence). The CDR3 is 13 residues long. Trimming removed 4 bases at V and 10 bases at J, with 15 bases between. In DNA, the CDR3 is TGTGCCAGCAGCTCCGTAGGGGTCTTATCGCAGTATTTT. Its protein is CASSSVGVLSQYF. Together with reference TRBV7-9 and TRBJ2-3, the CDR3 gives the full variable domain: DTGVSQNPRHKITKRGQNVTFRCDPISEHNRLYWYRQTLGQGPEFLTYFQNEAQLEKSRLLSDRFSAERPKGSFSTLEIQRTEQGDSAMYLCASSSVGVLSQYFGPGTRLTVL.

Remarks on this clonotype: The germline gene is not matched at one end of the junction; a read error may be the cause. The chain couples TRBV10-3 to TRBJ2-6, with D possibly matching TRBD1 (6 bases). CDR3 length equals 20 residues. Looked up from germline, CDR1 is ENHRY and CDR2 is SYGVKD. CDR3 region: CAIRDSSGQIPSSGASVLTF. Here the CDR3 DNA reads TGTGCCATCAGAGACAGTTCCGGACAGATACCAAGTTCTGGGGCCAGCGTCCTGACTTTC.

The chain couples TRBV20-1 to TRBJ1-2; 11 nucleotides align to TRBD1. This CDR3 comprises 13 residues. Germline values: CDR1 DFQATT, CDR2 SNEGSKA (reference sequence). J gave up 3 bases and V 6 bases, and 3 bases lay outside the gene matches. CDR3 bases: TGCAGTGCCCGGACAGGGGGCGACTATGGCTACACCTTC. Translated, it gives CSARTGGDYGYTF.

This clonotype came up a few times. The CDR3 loop reads CATSEGDRVGETQYF. The CDR3 nucleotides read TGTGCCACCAGTGAGGGGGACAGGGTCGGAGAGACCCAGTACTTC. The chain combines TRBV24-1 with TRBJ2-5; 9 nucleotides agree with TRBD1. Germline CDR1 and CDR2: KGHDR and SFDVKD. The CDR3 covers 15 residues. After removal of 4 bases from V and 4 bases from J, the junction contained 6 bases not matched to a gene.

The chain combines TRBV28 with TRBJ2-7; D is unresolved. CDR1 is MDHEN and CDR2 is SYDVKM in the germline V gene. The length of the CDR3 is 17 residues. V lost 4 bases and J 2 bases, leaving 21 bases between the germline ends. In nucleotides, the CDR3 is TGTGCCAGCAGTTCTCCGACGGTCAGAACCTCAACCTACGAGCAGTACTTC. It specifies CASSSPTVRTSTYEQYF.

This clonotype has a handful of counts. The CDR3 sequence is CASSPYKLREMNTEAFF. In nucleotides, the CDR3 is TGCGCCAGCAGCCCCTACAAGCTACGAGAGATGAACACTGAAGCTTTCTTT. The chain recombines TRBV4-1 with TRBJ1-1; D call uncertain. This CDR3 has 17 residues. CDR1 and CDR2 (germline): MGHRA, YSYEKL. V was shortened by 4 bases and J by 0 bases, with 18 bases between the two germline ends.